These 11 T cell receptor beta chains came from one sample sequenced in a study of shared clonotypes between healthy human individuals. The naive CD8 fraction comprised CD45RO-negative cells positively selected for CCR7 and excluded terminally differentiated effector memory CD45RA+ cells. Measured with immunoSEQ multiplex PCR; TCRdb has only the in-frame clones, and not every one. The table records approximately 2,200,000 clones, roughly 91% of them present only once. The sample consisted of naive CD8+ T cells from PBMCs. These receptors all come from a man between 18 and 35 years old in good health. Some clones in this sample may be carry-over from other donors' samples.

V and J are TRBV4-2 and TRBJ1-5; unclear D gene. V lost 0 bases, J lost 6 bases, and 12 bases lay in between. The CDR3 has 15 residues. Germline V gene data show CDR1 as LGHNA and CDR2 as YNFKEQ. For the CDR3, the DNA is TGTGCCAGCAGCCAAGACTACGCCAGCTGTCAGCCCCAGCATTTT. This translates into CASSQDYASCQPQHF.

The chain has TRBV7-2 and TRBJ2-7; 7 positions match TRBD1. The junction had 13 bases not matched to a gene; V was cut back by 5 bases and J by 6 bases. The V gene's germline CDR1 is SGHTA and CDR2 FQGNSA. CDR3 size: 15 residues. The CDR3 DNA reads as TGTGCCAGCAGCCACAGACAGGGAAGAATGTTCGAGCAGTACTTC. This gives the protein CASSHRQGRMFEQYF.

The chain uses TRBV19 and TRBJ2-3; TRBD1 aligns across 11 bases. J lost 5 bases, V lost 6 bases, and 10 bases had no gene match. CDR3 size: 16 residues. In germline, CDR1 is LNHDA, CDR2 SQIVND (reference sequence). CDR3 in amino acids: CASSPGTGGKLDTQYF. The DNA for the CDR3 is TGTGCCAGTAGCCCAGGGACAGGGGGGAAATTAGATACGCAGTATTTT. The whole variable domain, filled in from reference TRBV19 and TRBJ2-3, reads DGGITQSPKYLFRKEGQNVTLSCEQNLNHDAMYWYRQDPGQGLRLIYYSQIVNDFQKGDIAEGYSVSREKKESFPLTVTSAQKNPTAFYLCASSPGTGGKLDTQYFGPGTRLTVL.

Regarding this clone: Other DNA sequences in this specimen translate into the identical CDR3. The chain combines TRBV27 with TRBJ2-1; no clear D. Trimming cost V 3 bases and J 7 bases, with 7 bases left between them. The germline gives CDR1 MNHEY, CDR2 SMNVEV (reference sequence). The CDR3 extends over 12 amino acids. CDR3 bases: TGTGCCAGCAGTTTTTTCGGAAATGAGCAGTTCTTC. Protein sequence: CASSFFGNEQFF.

The CDR3 loop is CASSLTLGEPQHF. CDR3 DNA sequence: TGTGCCAGCAGCTTAACGCTCGGGGAGCCCCAGCATTTT. The J gene is TRBJ1-5, the V gene TRBV7-9; D is unresolved. The ends were cut back, 2 bases at V and 8 bases at J, with 10 bases in the middle. The CDR3 loop spans 13 amino acids. Germline CDR1 and CDR2: SEHNR and FQNEAQ (reference sequence).

This clone appeared once. This chain connects TRBV11-2 to TRBJ2-2; tentative D call: TRBD1 (6 bases). Deletions cut 5 bases from V and 0 bases from J, with 16 bases between. CDR3 length: 17 amino acids. CDR1 is SGHAT and CDR2 is FQNNGV in the germline V gene. The CDR3 reads CASSPLLGAANTGELFF. CDR3 DNA sequence: TGTGCCAGCAGCCCCCTACTGGGGGCCGCGAACACCGGGGAGCTGTTTTTT.

The V gene is TRBV10-3, the J gene TRBJ2-1; 11 bases line up with TRBD2. Germline loops: CDR1 ENHRY, CDR2 SYGVKD. V lost 6 bases to trimming and J lost 7 bases; unmatched junction nucleotides: 8. CDR3 length: 15 residues. The CDR3 loop is CAIRTPGLAVNEQFF. The DNA of the CDR3 is TGTGCCATCAGGACACCGGGACTAGCGGTGAATGAGCAGTTCTTC.

The chain has TRBV27 and TRBJ2-6, with TRBD1 matching over 7 bases. Germline V gives CDR1 MNHEY, CDR2 SMNVEV (reference sequence). This CDR3 comprises 16 residues. The ends lost 5 bases at V and 0 bases at J; junction bases unmatched: 4. The CDR3 sequence is CASSPGTASGANVLTF. The CDR3 DNA reads as TGTGCCAGCAGTCCAGGGACAGCCTCTGGGGCCAACGTCCTGACTTTC.

This chain links TRBV29-1 with TRBJ2-1; 11 positions match TRBD2. The CDR3 sequence is 19 residues long. Germline V lookup: CDR1 SQVTM, CDR2 ANQGSEA. Unmatched junction bases numbered 10, after V lost 0 bases and J lost 0 bases. Here the CDR3 reads CSVEDWWLAGGSSYNEQFF. CDR3 in DNA: TGCAGCGTTGAAGATTGGTGGTTAGCGGGAGGGTCCTCCTACAATGAGCAGTTCTTC.

The chain carries TRBV4-3 and TRBJ2-7; the D gene is possibly TRBD1 (7 bases). V was cut by 4 bases and J by 3 bases, with 16 bases left in between. Germline V gene data show CDR1 as LGHNA and CDR2 as YSLEER. This CDR3 region has 15 residues. CDR3 coding DNA: TGCGCCAGCAGCCGGGGGACCCAGGGGGGCTACGAGCAGTACTTC. Protein sequence: CASSRGTQGGYEQYF.

Comments on this clone: Distinct nucleotide sequences in the sample also encode this CDR3. The V and J genes are TRBV5-1 and TRBJ1-1, with D perhaps TRBD1 (5 bases). CDR3 length: 13 amino acids. Germline V CDR1 and CDR2: SGHRS, YFSETQ. Trimming left V 3 bases short and J 4 bases short, with 10 bases between. The CDR3 reads CASSSTGGTEAFF. DNA of the CDR3: TGCGCCAGCAGCTCCACGGGGGGCACTGAAGCTTTCTTT.